The next 13 T cell receptor beta chains were all read from a single sample in a study of blood T cell repertoires in COVID-19. The data were produced by immunoSEQ multiplex PCR, yet TCRdb's version contains in-frame clones alone and is incomplete. The sample has some 97,000 clones, roughly 87% seen once; the top ten hold 6.5% to 8%. Source material: peripheral blood. These receptors all stem from a man younger than 45 in a cohort sampled during active COVID-19.

The chain links TRBV9 to TRBJ1-4, with 9 bases lining up with TRBD1. The V and J ends lost 5 bases and 5 bases, in that order; junction bases with no gene match: 4. The CDR3 length is 14 residues. Germline CDR1 reads SGDLS; CDR2 reads YYNGEE. CDR3 region: CASRGTGINEKLFF. CDR3 nucleotide sequence: TGTGCCAGCAGGGGGACAGGGATAAATGAAAAACTGTTTTTT.

The chain combines TRBV5-1 with TRBJ2-7; 12 nucleotides agree with TRBD1. Unmatched junction bases numbered 8, after V lost 4 bases and J lost 6 bases. The length of the CDR3 is 15 residues. CDR1 and CDR2 (germline): SGHRS, YFSETQ. The CDR3 nucleotides read TGCGCCAGCAGCCCCGGGGGACAGGGGGCGAGCGAGCAGTACTTC. Protein: CASSPGGQGASEQYF.

The V and J genes are TRBV29-1 and TRBJ2-7; TRBD1 is a possible D gene (6 bases). Germline loops: CDR1 SQVTM, CDR2 ANQGSEA. The length of the CDR3 is 12 residues. Deletions cut 6 bases from V and 2 bases from J, with 11 bases between. The DNA of the CDR3 is TGCAGCGTGCAAGACAGGCCCTACGAGCAGTACTTC. Amino acids: CSVQDRPYEQYF.

The V and J genes are TRBV7-9 and TRBJ1-4; the match to TRBD1 covers 7 bases. Germline V gives CDR1 SEHNR, CDR2 FQNEAQ (reference sequence). The junction had 9 bases not matched to a gene; V was cut back by 4 bases and J by 7 bases. This CDR3 is built from 15 residues. Here the CDR3 reads CASSSLGQAFEKLFF. As DNA, the CDR3 is TGTGCCAGCAGCTCGCTAGGACAGGCGTTTGAAAAACTGTTTTTT. The full variable domain, in which reference TRBV7-9 and TRBJ1-4 provide the parts outside the CDR3, is DTGVSQNPRHKITKRGQNVTFRCDPISEHNRLYWYRQTLGQGPEFLTYFQNEAQLEKSRLLSDRFSAERPKGSFSTLEIQRTEQGDSAMYLCASSSLGQAFEKLFFGSGTQLSVL.

The chain couples TRBV30 to TRBJ1-2; D possibly corresponds to TRBD1 (6 bases). The CDR3 runs 14 residues. The germline gives CDR1 GTSNPN, CDR2 SVGIG (reference sequence). V was shortened by 4 bases and J by 4 bases, with 16 bases between the two germline ends. In DNA form, the CDR3 reads TGTGCCTGGACCCGAGGACAGACCGTCTATGGCTACACCTTC. The encoded protein is CAWTRGQTVYGYTF.

The chain employs TRBV24-1 and TRBJ1-1, with TRBD1 matching 9 bases. Germline lookup yields CDR1 KGHDR and CDR2 SFDVKD. CDR3 length equals 15 residues. V was clipped by 4 bases and J by 5 bases; unmatched bases: 7. The CDR3 DNA sequence: TGTGCCACCAGTGAGGCGACAGGGGGACGAACTGAAGCTTTCTTT. Residues: CATSEATGGRTEAFF.

The CDR3 bases are TGCGCCAGCAGCTGGACCAGGGGATACACTGAAGCTTTCTTT. Translation: CASSWTRGYTEAFF. V and J are TRBV5-1 and TRBJ1-1, with D possibly being TRBD1 (6 bases). Germline V gene sequence: CDR1 SGHRS, CDR2 YFSETQ. The CDR3 consists of 14 residues. V was pared by 3 bases and J by 3 bases, with 12 bases between.

The chain has TRBV5-4 and TRBJ1-1; possibly TRBD1 for D (5 bases). From germline, CDR1 is SGHNT and CDR2 YYREEE (reference sequence). Trimming removed 1 base at V and 1 base at J, with 8 bases between. The CDR3 is 14 amino acids. The CDR3 is CASSLPGSNTEAFF. CDR3 coding DNA: TGTGCCAGCAGCTTGCCAGGGTCGAACACTGAAGCTTTCTTT.

The rearrangement joins TRBV4-2 to TRBJ2-1; tentative D call: TRBD2 (6 bases). The V end lost 4 bases, the J end lost 0 bases, and 19 bases lay between the germline ends. This CDR3 region has 18 residues. CDR1 and CDR2 from the germline V gene are LGHNA and YNFKEQ. CDR3 region: CASSRTGRGLSSYNEQFF. DNA for the CDR3: TGTGCCAGCAGCCGCACCGGACGGGGGTTAAGCTCCTACAATGAGCAGTTCTTC.

The V and J genes are TRBV11-3 and TRBJ2-7; TRBD2 is a possible D gene (5 bases). V gave up 1 base and J gave up 2 bases, with 12 bases separating them. CDR3 length: 15 residues. In germline, CDR1 is SGHNT, CDR2 YENEEA. The CDR3 nucleotides are TGTGCCAGCAGCTTAGGTTCCGGAGGCACCTACGAGCAGTACTTC. Amino acids: CASSLGSGGTYEQYF.

The genes are TRBV5-6 and TRBJ2-3; weak D call: TRBD2 (6 bases). Germline loops: CDR1 SGHDT, CDR2 YYEEEE. The CDR3 loop spans 15 amino acids. Deletions cut 0 bases from V and 2 bases from J, with 10 bases between. The CDR3: CASSLAREITDTQYF. The CDR3 DNA sequence: TGTGCCAGCAGCTTGGCTCGGGAGATCACAGATACGCAGTATTTT.

CDR3: CASIRGGVQQTTQYGYTF. The CDR3, as DNA: TGTGCCAGCATTAGAGGGGGGGTACAGCAAACGACCCAATATGGCTACACCTTC. V is TRBV7-9 and J is TRBJ1-2, with D possibly matching TRBD1 (6 bases). CDR1 and CDR2 (germline): SEHNR, FQNEAQ (reference sequence). CDR3 length: 18 residues. With 7 bases removed from V and 5 bases from J, the gap between germline ends came to 29 bases.

This chain uses TRBV27 with TRBJ1-4, with D perhaps matching TRBD1 (5 bases). The CDR3 spans 14 residues. The germline V gene encodes CDR1 MNHEY and CDR2 SMNVEV (reference sequence). V was clipped by 4 bases and J by 6 bases, with 12 bases between them. Here the CDR3 DNA reads TGTGCCAGCAGTTCTCGACAGAATTATGAAAAACTGTTTTTT. Translated: CASSSRQNYEKLFF.